These 13 T cell receptor beta chains originate from one sample sequenced in a study of blood T cell repertoires in COVID-19 (dated by TCRdb to the early 2020s). Library prep was done by the immunoSEQ multiplex PCR assay. TCRdb stores this immuneACCESS table with in-frame sequences only. Part of the clones is absent; in the studies checked, under half of the shortfall reflects unresolved V genes, and no reason is known for the rest. In this sample the table shows about 160,000 clones, less than 85% of which occur a single time. The ten largest clones capture 3% to 3.5% of the sample. What was sequenced was peripheral blood. Receptors originate from a human donor with acute or convalescent COVID-19. The donor label of this sample is uncertain.

This clone has a handful of counts. This rearrangement joins TRBV18 to TRBJ2-2; perhaps TRBD2 as D (5 bases). CDR3 length: 15 amino acids. The germline CDR1 and CDR2 sequences are KGHSH and LQKENI. The V gene lost 5 bases and the J gene lost 3 bases, with 13 bases spanning the gap. Here the CDR3 DNA reads TGTGCCAGCTCAGTCCAGGTGCGGGACACCGGGGAGCTGTTTTTT. Its protein is CASSVQVRDTGELFF.

The genes are TRBV5-1 and TRBJ1-4; possible D gene TRBD1, 6 bases. The CDR3 spans 15 residues. Germline assignment: CDR1 SGHRS and CDR2 YFSETQ. The germline V and J ends were trimmed by 6 bases and 3 bases, with 15 bases remaining between them. The chain's CDR3 is CASNEGTHSNEKLFF. The DNA of the CDR3 is TGCGCCAGCAATGAGGGGACACATTCTAATGAAAAACTGTTTTTT.

This rearrangement joins TRBV5-6 to TRBJ1-3; no firm D call. Trimming cost V 2 bases and J 6 bases, with 12 bases left between them. Germline CDR1 and CDR2: SGHDT and YYEEEE. The CDR3 is 14 amino acids. The CDR3 nucleotides are TGTGCCAGCAGCTTCAGGAAAATGGTAAACACCATATATTTT. The encoded protein is CASSFRKMVNTIYF.

This clone was seen a handful of times. The genes are TRBV6-2 or TRBV6-3 and TRBJ2-5; 13 positions agree with TRBD2. The CDR3 consists of 19 residues. The V and J ends lost 6 bases and 5 bases, in that order; junction bases with no gene match: 18. Per the germline V gene, CDR1 is MNHEY and CDR2 is SVGEGT. CDR3 coding DNA: TGTGCCAGCAGCTCTGCGACTAGCGGGGGGCTCCCAGAGGTGGAGACCCAGTACTTC. This codes for CASSSATSGGLPEVETQYF.

The chain uses TRBV19 and TRBJ2-1; 12 bases match TRBD2. Germline-derived CDR1 and CDR2 are LNHDA and SQIVND (reference sequence). The CDR3 length is 15 residues. The J segment lost 7 bases and the V segment lost 6 bases, leaving 7 bases of the junction unmatched. CDR3 region: CASRILAGGRNEQFF. In DNA, the CDR3 is TGTGCCAGTAGGATTCTAGCGGGGGGGCGGAATGAGCAGTTCTTC.

V usage is TRBV7-3 and J usage is TRBJ2-1, with 7 bases identical to TRBD1. V shed 5 bases and J 7 bases; nucleotides not matched to a gene: 5. The CDR3 totals 13 residues. Germline CDR1 is SGHTA and CDR2 is FQGTGA. The CDR3 sequence: CASSATGMNEQFF. The CDR3 nucleotides read TGTGCCAGCAGCGCGACAGGGATGAATGAGCAGTTCTTC.

The chain employs TRBV9 and TRBJ1-4; D possibly corresponds to TRBD1 (5 bases). Per the germline V gene, CDR1 is SGDLS and CDR2 is YYNGEE. CDR3 length: 15 amino acids. The ends were cut back, 4 bases at V and 4 bases at J, with 14 bases in the middle. CDR3: CASSPQGGVNEKLFF. CDR3 sequence (DNA): TGTGCCAGCAGCCCTCAGGGAGGTGTTAATGAAAAACTGTTTTTT.

The rearrangement joins TRBV11-1 to TRBJ1-1; 10 nucleotides align to TRBD1. Germline V gives CDR1 SGHAT, CDR2 FQDESV (reference sequence). The CDR3 totals 12 residues. The junction had 2 bases not matched to a gene; V was cut back by 3 bases and J by 10 bases. The CDR3, as DNA: TGTGCCAGCAGCTTGGACAGGGGGAGAGCTTTCTTT. This gives the protein CASSLDRGRAFF. The full variable domain, with the rest looked up from reference TRBV11-1 and TRBJ1-1, is EAEVAQSPRYKITEKSQAVAFWCDPISGHATLYWYRQILGQGPELLVQFQDESVVDDSQLPKDRFSAERLKGVDSTLKIQPAELGDSAMYLCASSLDRGRAFFGQGTRLTVV.

The chain employs TRBV6-2 or TRBV6-3 and TRBJ1-5; D is ambiguous. Germline CDR1 MNHEY, CDR2 SVGEGT. V dropped 4 bases and J dropped 4 bases, with 11 bases sitting between them. The CDR3 is made up of 14 amino acids. CDR3 DNA: TGTGCCAGCAGTTTGGCGCGGATAAATCAGCCCCAGCATTTT. Translating it yields CASSLARINQPQHF.

Here the CDR3 reads CATSGGTGVNQPQHF. DNA of the CDR3: TGTGCCACCAGTGGAGGGACAGGGGTCAATCAGCCCCAGCATTTT. The V gene is TRBV24-1, the J gene TRBJ1-5; the match to TRBD1 covers 10 bases. Trimming cost V 5 bases and J 3 bases; bases outside gene matches: 3. The CDR3 loop spans 15 amino acids. Germline loops: CDR1 KGHDR, CDR2 SFDVKD.

V is TRBV6-6 and J is TRBJ2-5; 12 bases line up with TRBD2. The germline V gene has CDR1 MNHNY and CDR2 SVGAGI (reference sequence). The length of the CDR3 is 16 residues. After removal of 4 bases from V and 4 bases from J, the junction contained 7 bases not matched to a gene. As DNA, the CDR3 is TGTGCCAGCAGTTGGGGGACTAGCGGGCGGAGAGAGACCCAGTACTTC. Encoded protein: CASSWGTSGRRETQYF.

The genes are TRBV6-4 and TRBJ1-1, with D perhaps TRBD1 (6 bases). The CDR3 contains 15 residues. Looked up from germline, CDR1 is MRHNA and CDR2 is SNTAGT. V lost 7 bases to trimming and J lost 1 base, with 16 bases between them. This chain's CDR3 is CASTPTGTSNTEAFF. CDR3 DNA sequence: TGTGCCAGCACCCCGACCGGGACATCGAACACTGAAGCTTTCTTT.

This clone was counted once. This sequence joins TRBV23-1 and TRBJ1-6; 8 nucleotides match TRBD1. TRBV23-1 is identified as an open reading frame with a role that is uncertain. The CDR3 extends over 13 amino acids. The J segment lost 8 bases and the V segment lost 7 bases, leaving 4 bases of the junction unmatched. The CDR3 region is CASKDREDSPLHF. Written as DNA, the CDR3 is TGCGCCAGCAAGGACAGGGAGGATTCACCCCTCCACTTT.